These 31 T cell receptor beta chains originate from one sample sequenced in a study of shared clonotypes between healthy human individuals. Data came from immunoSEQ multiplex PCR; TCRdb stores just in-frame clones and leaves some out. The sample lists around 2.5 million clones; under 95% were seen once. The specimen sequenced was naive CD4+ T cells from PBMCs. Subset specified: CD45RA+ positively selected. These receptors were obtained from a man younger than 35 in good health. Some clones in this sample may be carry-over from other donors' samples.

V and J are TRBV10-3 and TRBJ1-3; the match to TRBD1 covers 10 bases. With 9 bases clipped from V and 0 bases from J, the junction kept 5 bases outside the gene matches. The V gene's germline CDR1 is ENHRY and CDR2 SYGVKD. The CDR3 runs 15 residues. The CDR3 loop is CAIGTGVLSGNTIYF. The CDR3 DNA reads TGTGCCATAGGGACAGGGGTTCTCTCTGGAAACACCATATATTTT.

CDR3 bases: TGTGCCAGCAGGCCGAGTGGGGTAGCGGGAGAGGGCAAAAACATTCAGTACTTC. Its protein product is CASRPSGVAGEGKNIQYF. The chain links TRBV5-8 to TRBJ2-4; 9 bases map to TRBD2. The V and J ends lost 5 bases and 3 bases, in that order; junction bases with no gene match: 15. Germline V gives CDR1 SGHTS, CDR2 YDEGEE. The CDR3 totals 18 residues.

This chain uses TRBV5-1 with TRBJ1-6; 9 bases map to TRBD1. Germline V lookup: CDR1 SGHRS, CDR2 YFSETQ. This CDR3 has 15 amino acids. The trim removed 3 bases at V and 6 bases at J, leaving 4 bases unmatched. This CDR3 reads CASSSTGGANSPLHF. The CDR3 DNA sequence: TGCGCCAGCAGCTCGACAGGGGGAGCTAATTCACCCCTCCACTTT.

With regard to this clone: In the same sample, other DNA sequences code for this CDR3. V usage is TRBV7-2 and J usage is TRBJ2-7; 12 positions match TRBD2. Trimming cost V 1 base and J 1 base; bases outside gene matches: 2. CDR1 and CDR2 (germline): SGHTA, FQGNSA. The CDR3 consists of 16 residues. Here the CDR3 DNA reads TGTGCCAGCAGCTTAGACGGGACTAGCGGGTCCTACGAGCAGTACTTC. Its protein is CASSLDGTSGSYEQYF.

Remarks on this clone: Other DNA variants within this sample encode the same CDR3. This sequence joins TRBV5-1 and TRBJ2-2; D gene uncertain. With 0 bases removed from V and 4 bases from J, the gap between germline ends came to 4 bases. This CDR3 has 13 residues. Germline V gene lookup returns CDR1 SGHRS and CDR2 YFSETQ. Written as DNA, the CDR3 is TGCGCCAGCAGCTTGGAAGTCACCGGGGAGCTGTTTTTT. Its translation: CASSLEVTGELFF.

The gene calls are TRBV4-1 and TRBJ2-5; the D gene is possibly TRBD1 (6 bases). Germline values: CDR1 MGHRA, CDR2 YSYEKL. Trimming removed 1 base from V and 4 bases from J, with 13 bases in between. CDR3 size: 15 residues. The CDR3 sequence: CASSQGNRARETQYF. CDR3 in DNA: TGCGCCAGCAGCCAAGGTAACAGGGCTCGAGAGACCCAGTACTTC.

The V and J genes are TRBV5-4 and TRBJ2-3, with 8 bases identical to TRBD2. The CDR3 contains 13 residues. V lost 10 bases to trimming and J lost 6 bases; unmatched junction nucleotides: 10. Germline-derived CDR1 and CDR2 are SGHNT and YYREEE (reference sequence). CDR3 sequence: CAGQAGAEDTQYF. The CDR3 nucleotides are TGTGCCGGACAAGCGGGAGCGGAGGATACGCAGTATTTT. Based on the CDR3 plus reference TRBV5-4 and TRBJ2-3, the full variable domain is ETGVTQSPTHLIKTRGQQVTLRCSSQSGHNTVSWYQQALGQGPQFIFQYYREEENGRGNFPPRFSGLQFPNYSSELNVNALELDDSALYLCAGQAGAEDTQYFGPGTRLTVL.

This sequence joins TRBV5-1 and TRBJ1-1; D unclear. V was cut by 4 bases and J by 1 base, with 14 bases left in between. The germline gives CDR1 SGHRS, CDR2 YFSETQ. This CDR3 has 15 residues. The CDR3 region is CASSRLTGSNTEAFF. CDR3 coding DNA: TGCGCCAGCAGCCGTCTGACGGGGTCGAACACTGAAGCTTTCTTT.

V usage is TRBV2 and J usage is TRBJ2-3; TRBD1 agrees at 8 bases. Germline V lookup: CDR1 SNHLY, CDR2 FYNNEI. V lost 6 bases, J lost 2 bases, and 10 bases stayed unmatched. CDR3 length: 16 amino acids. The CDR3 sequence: CASRPRTGMATDTQYF. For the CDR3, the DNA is TGTGCCAGCAGACCTAGGACAGGGATGGCCACAGATACGCAGTATTTT.

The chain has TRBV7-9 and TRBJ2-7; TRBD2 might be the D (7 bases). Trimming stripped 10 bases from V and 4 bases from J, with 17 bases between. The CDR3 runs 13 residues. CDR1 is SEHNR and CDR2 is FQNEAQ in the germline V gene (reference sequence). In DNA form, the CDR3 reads TGTGCCACCACTGGGGAGGGGGTTTACGAGCAGTACTTC. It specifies CATTGEGVYEQYF.

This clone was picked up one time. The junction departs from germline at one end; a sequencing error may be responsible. The CDR3 reads CASTLDGQGNTGELFF. The CDR3 DNA follows: TGTGCCAGCACCTTAGATGGACAGGGAAACACCGGGGAGCTGTTTTTT. The rearrangement links TRBV7-3 to TRBJ2-2; 8 bases match TRBD1. The CDR3 consists of 16 residues. The germline CDR1 and CDR2 sequences are SGHTA and FQGTGA.

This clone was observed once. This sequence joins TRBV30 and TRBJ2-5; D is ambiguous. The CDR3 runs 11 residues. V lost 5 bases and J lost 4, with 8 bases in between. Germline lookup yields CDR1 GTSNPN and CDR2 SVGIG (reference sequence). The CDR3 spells CAWLTRETQYF. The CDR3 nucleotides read TGTGCCTGGTTGACTCGAGAGACCCAGTACTTC.

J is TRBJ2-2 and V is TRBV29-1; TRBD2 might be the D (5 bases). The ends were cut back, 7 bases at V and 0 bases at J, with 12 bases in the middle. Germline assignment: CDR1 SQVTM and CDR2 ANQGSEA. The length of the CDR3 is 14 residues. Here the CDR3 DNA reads TGCAGCGGTGGAGGTACTGCGAACACCGGGGAGCTGTTTTTT. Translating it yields CSGGGTANTGELFF.

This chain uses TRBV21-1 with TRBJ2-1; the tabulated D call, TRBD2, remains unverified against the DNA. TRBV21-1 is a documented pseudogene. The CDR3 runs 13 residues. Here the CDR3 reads CASSKGLAGEQFF. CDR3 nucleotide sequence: TGTGCCAGCAGCAAAGGACTAGCGGGAGAGCAGTTCTTC.

Here the CDR3 reads CASSLAGAKVATNEKLFF. CDR3 nucleotides: TGCGCCAGCAGCTTGGCGGGGGCCAAGGTCGCAACTAATGAAAAACTGTTTTTT. The gene calls are TRBV5-1 and TRBJ1-4; the D gene is possibly TRBD1 (6 bases). V lost 0 bases and J lost 0, with 15 bases in between. Per the germline V gene, CDR1 is SGHRS and CDR2 is YFSETQ. The CDR3 consists of 18 residues.

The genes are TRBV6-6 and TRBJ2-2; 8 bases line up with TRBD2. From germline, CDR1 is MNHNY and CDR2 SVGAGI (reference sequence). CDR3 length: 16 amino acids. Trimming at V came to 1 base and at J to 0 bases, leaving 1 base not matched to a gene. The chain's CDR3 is CASSYWGLANTGELFF. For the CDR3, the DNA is TGTGCCAGCAGTTACTGGGGACTAGCGAACACCGGGGAGCTGTTTTTT.

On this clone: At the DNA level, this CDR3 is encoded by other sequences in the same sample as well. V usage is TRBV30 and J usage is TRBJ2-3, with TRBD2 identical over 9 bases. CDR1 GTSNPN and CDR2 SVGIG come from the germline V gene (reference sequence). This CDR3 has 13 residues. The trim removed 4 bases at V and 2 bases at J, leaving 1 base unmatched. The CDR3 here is CAWTSGITDTQYF. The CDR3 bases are TGTGCCTGGACTAGCGGGATCACAGATACGCAGTATTTT.

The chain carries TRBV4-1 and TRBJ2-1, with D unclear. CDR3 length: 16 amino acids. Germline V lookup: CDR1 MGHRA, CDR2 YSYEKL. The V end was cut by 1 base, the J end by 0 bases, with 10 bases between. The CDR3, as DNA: TGCGCCAGCAGCCAAGTGTTGGTGAGCTCCTACAATGAGCAGTTCTTC. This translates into CASSQVLVSSYNEQFF.

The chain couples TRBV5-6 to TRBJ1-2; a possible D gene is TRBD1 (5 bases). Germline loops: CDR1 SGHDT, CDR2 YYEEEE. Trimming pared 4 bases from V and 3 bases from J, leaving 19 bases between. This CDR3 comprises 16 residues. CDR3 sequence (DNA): TGTGCCAGCAGCCTAGCCCTACGGGGGGGGGACTATGGCTACACCTTC. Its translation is CASSLALRGGDYGYTF.

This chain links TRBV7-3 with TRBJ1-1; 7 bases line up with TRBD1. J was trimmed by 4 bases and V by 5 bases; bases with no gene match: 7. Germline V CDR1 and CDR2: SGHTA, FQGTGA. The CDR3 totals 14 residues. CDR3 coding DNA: TGTGCCAGCAGCATTCAGGGGGAGGGCACTGAAGCTTTCTTT. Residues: CASSIQGEGTEAFF.

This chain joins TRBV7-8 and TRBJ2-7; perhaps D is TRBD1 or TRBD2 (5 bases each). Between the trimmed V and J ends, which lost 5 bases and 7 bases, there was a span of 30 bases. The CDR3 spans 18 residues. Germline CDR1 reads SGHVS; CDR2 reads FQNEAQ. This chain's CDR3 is CASSATNPRQTIYEEQYF. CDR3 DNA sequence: TGTGCCAGCAGCGCAACCAACCCAAGACAGACTATATACGAGGAGCAGTACTTC.

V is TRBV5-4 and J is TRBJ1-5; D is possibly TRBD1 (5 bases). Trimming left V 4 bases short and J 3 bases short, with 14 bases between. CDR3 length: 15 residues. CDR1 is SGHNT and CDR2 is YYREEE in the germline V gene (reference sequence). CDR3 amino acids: CASSQGVGNNQPQHF. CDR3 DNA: TGTGCCAGCAGCCAAGGGGTGGGGAACAATCAGCCCCAGCATTTT.

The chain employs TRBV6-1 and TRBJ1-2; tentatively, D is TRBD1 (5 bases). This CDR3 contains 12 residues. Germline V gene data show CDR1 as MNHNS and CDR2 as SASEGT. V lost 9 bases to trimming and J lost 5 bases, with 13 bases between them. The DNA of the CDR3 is TGTGCCAGTAAGACAGTTGGGTATGGCTACACCTTC. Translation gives CASKTVGYGYTF.

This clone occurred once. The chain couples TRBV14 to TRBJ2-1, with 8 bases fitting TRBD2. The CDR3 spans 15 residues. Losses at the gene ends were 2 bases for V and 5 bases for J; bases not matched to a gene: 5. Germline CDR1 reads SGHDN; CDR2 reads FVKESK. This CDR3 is CASSQPGGPHNEQFF. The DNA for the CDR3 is TGTGCCAGCAGCCAACCGGGGGGGCCCCACAATGAGCAGTTCTTC.

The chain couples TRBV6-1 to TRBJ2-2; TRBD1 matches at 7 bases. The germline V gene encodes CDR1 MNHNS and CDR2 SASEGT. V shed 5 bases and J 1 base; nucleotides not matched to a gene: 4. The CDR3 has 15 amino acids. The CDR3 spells CASSLRQGNTGELFF. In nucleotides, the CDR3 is TGTGCCAGCAGTCTTCGACAGGGGAACACCGGGGAGCTGTTTTTT.

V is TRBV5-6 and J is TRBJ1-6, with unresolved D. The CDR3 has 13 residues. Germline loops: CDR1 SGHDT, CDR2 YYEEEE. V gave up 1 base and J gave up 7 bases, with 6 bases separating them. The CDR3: CASSLRLNSPLHF. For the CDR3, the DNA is TGTGCCAGCAGCTTGAGATTGAATTCACCCCTCCACTTT.

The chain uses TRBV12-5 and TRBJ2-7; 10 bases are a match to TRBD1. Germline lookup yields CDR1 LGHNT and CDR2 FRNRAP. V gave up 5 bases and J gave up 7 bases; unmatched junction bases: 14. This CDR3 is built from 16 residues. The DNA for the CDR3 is TGTGCTAGTGGTCAACGGCCGGGACAGGGGCCCTTGGAGCAGTACTTC. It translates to CASGQRPGQGPLEQYF.

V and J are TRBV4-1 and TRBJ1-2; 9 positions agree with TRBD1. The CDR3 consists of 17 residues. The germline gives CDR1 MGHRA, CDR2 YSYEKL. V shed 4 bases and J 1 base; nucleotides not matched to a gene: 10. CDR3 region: CASSLGTGPLINYGYTF. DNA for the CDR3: TGCGCCAGCAGCCTCGGGACAGGGCCCCTTATTAACTATGGCTACACCTTC.

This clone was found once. Written as DNA, the CDR3 is TGTGCCAGCAGCCTGTGGACAGGTGAAAAACTGTTTTTT. This codes for CASSLWTGEKLFF. This rearrangement joins TRBV5-5 to TRBJ1-4, with 7 bases matching TRBD1. This CDR3 is built from 13 residues. Trimming removed 4 bases from V and 7 bases from J; junction bases left unmatched: 4. Germline V gene sequence: CDR1 SGHKS, CDR2 YYEKEE (reference sequence).

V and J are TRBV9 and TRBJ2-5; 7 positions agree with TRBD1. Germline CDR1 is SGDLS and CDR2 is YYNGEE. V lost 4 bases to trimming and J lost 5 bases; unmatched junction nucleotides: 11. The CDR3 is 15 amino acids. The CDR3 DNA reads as TGTGCCAGCAGCCCCCGACAGGGATCAGGGGAGACCCAGTACTTC. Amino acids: CASSPRQGSGETQYF.

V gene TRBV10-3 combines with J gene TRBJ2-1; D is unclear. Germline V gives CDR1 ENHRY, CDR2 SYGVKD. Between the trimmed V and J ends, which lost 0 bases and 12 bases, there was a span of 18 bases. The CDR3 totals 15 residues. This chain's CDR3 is CAISESGAPAVLQFF. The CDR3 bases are TGTGCCATCAGTGAGTCGGGCGCCCCGGCGGTGTTGCAGTTCTTC.